These T cell receptor beta chains were read from a single sample in a study of T cell repertoires in cytomegalovirus infection. These TCRs are of unknown antigen specificity. TCRdb reprocessed the reads via MiXCR and lists one record per CDR3 protein. The sample holds approximately 730,000 distinct CDR3 sequences, around 29% seen once. The input for sequencing was cultured CD8+ T cells from PBMCs, taken from culture after CMV antigen stimulation. The receptors stem from a human donor in good health (CMV status not recorded). Some clones in this sample may be carry-over from other donors' samples. Both conserved end residues are part of each CDR3. The order of the fields is J gene, clone size, V gene, D gene, CDR3 protein, CDR3 DNA. The D gene is left open where the match is weak. For some rows the clone size is stated as once, few or many, or as a class when expanded; others skip it.

J: TRBJ2-1
size: few
V: TRBV7-6
D: -
CDR3: CASSQYGYEQFF
DNA: TGTGCCAGCAGCCAGTACGGGTATGAGCAGTTCTTC

J: TRBJ2-3
size: -
V: TRBV29-1
D: -
CDR3: CSVDPRPDTQYF
DNA: TGCAGCGTTGACCCCCGTCCAGATACGCAGTATTTT

J: TRBJ1-1
size: -
V: TRBV15
D: -
CDR3: CATSRGPVAEAFF
DNA: TGTGCCACCAGCAGAGGGCCGGTGGCTGAAGCTTTCTTT

J: TRBJ2-3
size: -
V: TRBV7-9
D: TRBD1
CDR3: CASSLALGQALPDTQYF
DNA: TGTGCCAGCAGCTTAGCTTTGGGACAGGCTTTACCAGATACGCAGTATTTT

J: TRBJ1-1
size: few
V: TRBV12-3/TRBV12-4
D: -
CDR3: CASSFSGGVRTEAFF
DNA: TGTGCCAGCAGTTTCTCCGGGGGGGTGCGCACTGAAGCTTTCTTT

J: TRBJ1-1
size: -
V: TRBV12-3/TRBV12-4
D: -
CDR3: CASSAWGTEAFF
DNA: TGTGCCAGCAGTGCCTGGGGAACTGAAGCTTTCTTT

J: TRBJ1-1
size: -
V: TRBV19
D: -
CDR3: CASIPFSGYPEAFF
DNA: TGTGCCAGTATCCCGTTTTCAGGGTACCCTGAAGCTTTCTTT

J: TRBJ2-1
size: -
V: TRBV2
D: -
CDR3: CASSEFPGNMGEQFF
DNA: TGTGCCAGCAGTGAGTTTCCAGGGAATATGGGTGAGCAGTTCTTC

J: TRBJ1-1
size: -
V: TRBV27
D: -
CDR3: CASSFTGGHTEAFF
DNA: TGTGCCAGCAGTTTCACGGGGGGGCACACTGAAGCTTTCTTT

J: TRBJ1-5
size: few
V: TRBV6-6
D: TRBD1
CDR3: CASRHETGANQPQHF
DNA: TGTGCCAGCCGTCACGAAACAGGGGCCAATCAGCCCCAGCATTTT

J: TRBJ2-2
size: few
V: TRBV6-1
D: -
CDR3: CASREGQGSTGELFF
DNA: TGTGCCAGCAGGGAGGGTCAGGGAAGCACCGGGGAGCTGTTTTTT

J: TRBJ1-5
size: few
V: TRBV7-8
D: -
CDR3: CASSLEYRESNQPQHF
DNA: TGTGCCAGCAGCTTAGAATACAGGGAAAGCAATCAGCCCCAGCATTTT

J: TRBJ2-5
size: -
V: TRBV20-1
D: TRBD2
CDR3: CSATSRQAGGCETQYF
DNA: TGCAGTGCTACCTCTAGGCAAGCGGGGGGCTGTGAGACCCAGTACTTC

J: TRBJ1-2
size: once
V: TRBV4-1
D: -
CDR3: CASSQEGNPEEGYTF
DNA: TGCGCCAGCAGCCAAGAGGGGAACCCAGAGGAGGGCTACACCTTC

J: TRBJ1-4
size: few
V: TRBV12-3/TRBV12-4
D: -
CDR3: CASSFHRAENEKLFF
DNA: TGTGCCAGCAGTTTCCACCGGGCCGAGAATGAAAAACTGTTTTTT

J: TRBJ1-5
size: few
V: TRBV28
D: -
CDR3: CASSLSGLRQPQHF
DNA: TGTGCCAGCAGTTTATCAGGGTTGAGGCAGCCCCAGCATTTT

J: TRBJ1-1
size: -
V: TRBV6-5
D: TRBD1
CDR3: CASMRGQMNTEAFF
DNA: TGTGCCAGCATGAGGGGACAGATGAACACTGAAGCTTTCTTT

J: TRBJ1-2
size: few
V: TRBV13
D: -
CDR3: CASSPGHRDRYGYTF
DNA: TGTGCCAGCAGCCCGGGACACAGGGACCGCTATGGCTACACCTTC

J: TRBJ1-3
size: -
V: TRBV7-6
D: -
CDR3: CASSLDGPGGSGNTIYF
DNA: TGTGCTAGCAGCTTAGACGGGCCCGGAGGCTCTGGAAACACCATATATTTT

J: TRBJ1-2
size: -
V: TRBV18
D: -
CDR3: CASSPPGGAGYTF
DNA: TGTGCCAGCTCACCACCGGGGGGTGCTGGCTACACCTTC

J: TRBJ2-2
size: -
V: TRBV7-2
D: -
CDR3: CASSLGLGRSTGELFF
DNA: TGTGCCAGCAGCTTAGGGCTGGGCCGTAGCACCGGGGAGCTGTTTTTT

J: TRBJ1-5
size: -
V: TRBV6-6
D: -
CDR3: CATLGGFDQPQHF
DNA: TGTGCCACCCTAGGGGGTTTCGATCAGCCCCAGCATTTT

J: TRBJ1-6
size: few
V: TRBV25-1
D: -
CDR3: CASSSRGRTYNSPLHF
DNA: TGTGCCAGCAGCTCCAGGGGTAGGACTTATAATTCACCCCTCCACTTT

J: TRBJ1-4
size: -
V: TRBV10-3
D: -
CDR3: CAIREGGREKLFF
DNA: TGTGCCATCCGCGAGGGGGGGCGTGAAAAACTGTTTTTT

J: TRBJ2-1
size: few
V: TRBV6-1
D: -
CDR3: CASRLIGGANNEQFF
DNA: TGTGCCAGCAGGCTGATAGGGGGGGCCAATAATGAGCAGTTCTTC

J: TRBJ2-7
size: -
V: TRBV11-3
D: -
CDR3: CASSHRRLDRGGASYEQYF
DNA: TGTGCCAGCAGTCACAGGAGACTAGATAGAGGGGGCGCGTCCTACGAGCAGTACTTC

J: TRBJ2-7
size: -
V: TRBV4-1
D: TRBD1
CDR3: CASSPPGGLGEQYF
DNA: TGCGCCAGCAGCCCCCCAGGGGGCCTGGGGGAGCAGTACTTC

J: TRBJ1-2
size: -
V: TRBV9
D: -
CDR3: CASSALLGVEGYGYTF
DNA: TGTGCCAGCAGCGCCTTACTGGGGGTAGAGGGCTATGGCTACACCTTC

J: TRBJ2-3
size: few
V: TRBV6-8
D: -
CDR3: CASSYSEQPDGTDTQYF
DNA: TGTGCCAGCAGTTACTCTGAACAGCCGGACGGCACAGATACGCAGTATTTT

J: TRBJ2-7
size: -
V: TRBV15
D: -
CDR3: CATSTGHYEQYF
DNA: TGTGCCACCAGCACCGGACATTACGAGCAGTACTTC

J: TRBJ2-2
size: -
V: TRBV7-6
D: -
CDR3: CASSLGDTNTGELFF
DNA: TGTGCCAGCAGCTTAGGGGATACAAACACCGGGGAGCTGTTTTTT

J: TRBJ1-2
size: -
V: TRBV6-6
D: -
CDR3: CASSYSTPGALGANYGYTF
DNA: TGTGCCAGCAGTTACTCGACGCCCGGAGCTCTGGGAGCTAACTATGGCTACACCTTC

J: TRBJ2-3
size: -
V: TRBV6-2/TRBV6-3
D: -
CDR3: CASSTRGAPTDTQYF
DNA: TGTGCCAGCAGTACTCGGGGGGCTCCCACAGATACGCAGTATTTT

J: TRBJ1-1
size: few
V: TRBV9
D: TRBD1
CDR3: CASSVADRGGNTEAFF
DNA: TGTGCCAGCAGCGTAGCCGACAGGGGCGGAAACACTGAAGCTTTCTTT

J: TRBJ1-5
size: few
V: TRBV19
D: TRBD1
CDR3: CATRTGSGNQPQHF
DNA: TGTGCCACCAGGACAGGGTCGGGGAATCAGCCCCAGCATTTT

J: TRBJ2-1
size: -
V: TRBV5-1
D: TRBD1
CDR3: CASSWQGAYNEQFF
DNA: TGCGCCAGCAGCTGGCAGGGGGCCTACAATGAGCAGTTCTTC